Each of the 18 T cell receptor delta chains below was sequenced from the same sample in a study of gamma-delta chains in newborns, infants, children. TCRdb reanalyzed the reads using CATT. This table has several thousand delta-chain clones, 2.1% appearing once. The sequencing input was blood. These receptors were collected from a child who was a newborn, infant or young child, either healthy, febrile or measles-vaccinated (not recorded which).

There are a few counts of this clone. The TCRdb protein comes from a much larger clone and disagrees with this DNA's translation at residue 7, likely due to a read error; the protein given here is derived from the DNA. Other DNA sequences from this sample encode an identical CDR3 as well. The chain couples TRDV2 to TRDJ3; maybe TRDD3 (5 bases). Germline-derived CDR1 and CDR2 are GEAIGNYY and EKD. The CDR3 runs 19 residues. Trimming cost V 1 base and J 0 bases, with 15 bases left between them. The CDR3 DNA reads TGTGCCTGTGACACGTGGGGTACGCGGAGCTCCTGGGACACCCGACAGATGTTTTTC. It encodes CACDTWGTRSSWDTRQMFF.

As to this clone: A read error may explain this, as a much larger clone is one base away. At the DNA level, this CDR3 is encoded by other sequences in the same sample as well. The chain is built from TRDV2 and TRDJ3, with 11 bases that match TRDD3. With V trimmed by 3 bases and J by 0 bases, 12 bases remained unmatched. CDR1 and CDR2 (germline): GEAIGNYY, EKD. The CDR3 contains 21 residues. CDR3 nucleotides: TGTGCCTGTGACCCTCCTCTACTGGGGGATAATGGCTCCTGGGACACCCGACAGATGTTTTTC. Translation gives CACDPPLLGDNGSWDTRQMFF.

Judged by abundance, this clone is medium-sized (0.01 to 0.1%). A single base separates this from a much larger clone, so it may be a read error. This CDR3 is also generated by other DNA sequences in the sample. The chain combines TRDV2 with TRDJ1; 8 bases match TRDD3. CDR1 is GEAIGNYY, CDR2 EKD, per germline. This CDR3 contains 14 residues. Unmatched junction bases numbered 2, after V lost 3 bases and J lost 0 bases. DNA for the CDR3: TGTGCCTGTGACGCACTGGGGGACACCGATAAACTCATCTTT. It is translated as CACDALGDTDKLIF.

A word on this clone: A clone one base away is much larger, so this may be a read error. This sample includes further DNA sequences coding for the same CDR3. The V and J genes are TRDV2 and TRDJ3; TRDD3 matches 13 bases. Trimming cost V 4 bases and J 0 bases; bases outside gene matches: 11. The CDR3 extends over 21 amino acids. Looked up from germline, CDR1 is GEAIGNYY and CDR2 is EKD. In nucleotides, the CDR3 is TGTGCCTGTGATACCTTACTGGGGGATACGACAAGCTCCTGGGACACCCGACAGATGTTTTTC. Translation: CACDTLLGDTTSSWDTRQMFF.

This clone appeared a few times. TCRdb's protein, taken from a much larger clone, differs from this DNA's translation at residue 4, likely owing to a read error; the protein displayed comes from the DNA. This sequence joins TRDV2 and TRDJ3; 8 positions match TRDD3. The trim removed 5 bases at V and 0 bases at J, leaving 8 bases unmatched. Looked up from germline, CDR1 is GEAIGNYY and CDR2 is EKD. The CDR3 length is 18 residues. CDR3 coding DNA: TGTGCCTGTGGCTCCGTACTGGGGGGCTCCTGGGACACCCGACAGATGTTTTTC. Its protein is CACGSVLGGSWDTRQMFF.

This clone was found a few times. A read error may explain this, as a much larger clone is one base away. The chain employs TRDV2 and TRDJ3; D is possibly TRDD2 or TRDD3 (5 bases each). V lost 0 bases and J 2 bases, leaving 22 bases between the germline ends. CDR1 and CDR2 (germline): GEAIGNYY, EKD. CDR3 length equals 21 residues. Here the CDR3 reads CACDTASPNTWSPWDTRQMFF. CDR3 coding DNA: TGTGCCTGTGACACCGCTTCCCCCAATACGTGGAGCCCCTGGGACACCCGACAGATGTTTTTC.

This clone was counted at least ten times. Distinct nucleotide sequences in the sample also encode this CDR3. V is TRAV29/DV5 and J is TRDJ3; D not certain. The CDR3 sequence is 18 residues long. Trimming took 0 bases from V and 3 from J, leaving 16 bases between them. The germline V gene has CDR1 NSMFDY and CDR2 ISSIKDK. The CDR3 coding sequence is TGTGCAGCAAGCGTCCTGCGTAACCTCGGCTGGGACACCCGACAGATGTTTTTC. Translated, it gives CAASVLRNLGWDTRQMFF.

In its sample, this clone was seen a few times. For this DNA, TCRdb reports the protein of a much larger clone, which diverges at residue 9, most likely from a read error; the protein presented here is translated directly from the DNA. CDR3 region: CACDWGTPNSWDTRQMFF. Written as DNA, the CDR3 is TGTGCCTGTGACTGGGGGACCCCTAACTCCTGGGACACCCGACAGATGTTTTTC. The V call is TRDV2, the J call TRDJ3; 7 bases fit TRDD3. The germline V gene has CDR1 GEAIGNYY and CDR2 EKD. The V gene end was trimmed by 3 bases and the J gene end by 0 bases; junction bases not matched to a gene: 7. The CDR3 is made up of 18 amino acids.

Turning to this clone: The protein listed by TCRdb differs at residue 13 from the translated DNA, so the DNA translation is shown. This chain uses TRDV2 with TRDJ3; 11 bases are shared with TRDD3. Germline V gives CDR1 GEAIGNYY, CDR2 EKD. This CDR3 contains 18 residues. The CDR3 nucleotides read TGTGCCTGTGACAGACTGGGGGATATTAAGTGGGACGCCCGACAGATGTTTTTC. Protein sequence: CACDRLGDIKWDARQMFF.

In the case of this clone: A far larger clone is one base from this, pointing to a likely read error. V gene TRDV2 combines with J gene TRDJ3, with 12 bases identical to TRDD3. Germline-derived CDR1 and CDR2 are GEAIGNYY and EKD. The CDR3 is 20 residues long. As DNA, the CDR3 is TGTGCCTGTGACAGCGTACTGGGGGATACAAGGATCTGGGACACCCGACGGATGTTTTTC. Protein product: CACDSVLGDTRIWDTRRMFF.

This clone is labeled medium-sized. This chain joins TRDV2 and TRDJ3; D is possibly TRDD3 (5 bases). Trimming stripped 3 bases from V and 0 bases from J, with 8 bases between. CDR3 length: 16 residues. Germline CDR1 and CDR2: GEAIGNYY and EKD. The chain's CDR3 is CACDPGGSWDTRQMFF. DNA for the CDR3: TGTGCCTGTGACCCCGGGGGCTCCTGGGACACCCGACAGATGTTTTTC.

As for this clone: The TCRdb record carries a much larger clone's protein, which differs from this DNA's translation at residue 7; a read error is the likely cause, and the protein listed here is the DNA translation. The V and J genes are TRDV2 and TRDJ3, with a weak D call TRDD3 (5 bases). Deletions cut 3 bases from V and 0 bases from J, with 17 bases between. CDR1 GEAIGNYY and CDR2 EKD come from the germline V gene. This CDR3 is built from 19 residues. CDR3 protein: CACDSTEGSSSWDTRQMFF. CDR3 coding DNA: TGTGCCTGTGACTCGACTGAGGGATCCAGCTCCTGGGACACCCGACAGATGTTTTTC.

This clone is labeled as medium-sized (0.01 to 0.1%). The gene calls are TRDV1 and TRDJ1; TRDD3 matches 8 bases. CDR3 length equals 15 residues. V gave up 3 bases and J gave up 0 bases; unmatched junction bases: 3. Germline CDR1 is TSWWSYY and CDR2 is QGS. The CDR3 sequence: CALGELLGDTDKLIF. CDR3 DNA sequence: TGTGCTCTTGGGGAGTTACTGGGGGACACCGATAAACTCATCTTT.

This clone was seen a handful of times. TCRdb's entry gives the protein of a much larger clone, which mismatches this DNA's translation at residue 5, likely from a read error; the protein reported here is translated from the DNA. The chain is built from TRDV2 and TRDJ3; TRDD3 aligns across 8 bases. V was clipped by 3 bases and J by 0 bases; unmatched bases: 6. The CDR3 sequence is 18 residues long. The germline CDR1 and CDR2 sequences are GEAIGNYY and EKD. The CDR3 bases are TGTGCCTGTGACGTACTGGGGGCCGACTCCTGGGACACCCGACAGATGTTTTTC. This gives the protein CACDVLGADSWDTRQMFF.

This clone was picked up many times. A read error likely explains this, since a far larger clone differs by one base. The DNA for the CDR3 is TGTGCCCGTGACACCGTACTGGGGGATACCTGGGACACCCGACAGATGTTTTTC. This codes for CARDTVLGDTWDTRQMFF. The V and J genes are TRDV2 and TRDJ3, with 11 bases that match TRDD3. The CDR3 runs 18 residues. Germline V gene data show CDR1 as GEAIGNYY and CDR2 as EKD.

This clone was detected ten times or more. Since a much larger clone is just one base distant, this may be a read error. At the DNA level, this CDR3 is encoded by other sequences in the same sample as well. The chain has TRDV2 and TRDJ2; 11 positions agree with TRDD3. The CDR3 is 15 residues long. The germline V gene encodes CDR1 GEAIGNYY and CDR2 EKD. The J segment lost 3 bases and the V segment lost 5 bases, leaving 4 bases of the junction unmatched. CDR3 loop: CACVILGDMTAQLFF. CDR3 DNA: TGTGCCTGTGTCATACTGGGGGATATGACAGCACAACTCTTCTTT.

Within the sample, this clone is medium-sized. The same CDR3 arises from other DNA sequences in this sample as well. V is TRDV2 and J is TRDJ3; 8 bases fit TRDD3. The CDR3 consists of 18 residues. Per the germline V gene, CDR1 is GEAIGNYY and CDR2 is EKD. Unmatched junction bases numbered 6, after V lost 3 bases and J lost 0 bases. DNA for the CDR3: TGTGCCTGTGACTCCGTACTGGGGGGCTCCTGGGACACCCGACAGATGTTTTTC. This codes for CACDSVLGGSWDTRQMFF.

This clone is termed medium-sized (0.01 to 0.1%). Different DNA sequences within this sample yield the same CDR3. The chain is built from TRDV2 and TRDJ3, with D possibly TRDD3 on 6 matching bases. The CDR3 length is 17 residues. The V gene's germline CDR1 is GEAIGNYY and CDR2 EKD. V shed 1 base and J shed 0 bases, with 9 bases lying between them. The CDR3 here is CACDTGGSSWDTRQMFF. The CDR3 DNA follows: TGTGCCTGTGACACTGGGGGTAGCTCCTGGGACACCCGACAGATGTTTTTC.